This TCR beta chain was obtained from a study of blood T cell repertoires in COVID-19. In the study overall: From the United States, Italy and Spain came samples of acute and convalescent COVID-19. PBMCs, B-cell-depleted T cells, or T cells provided the cDNA or gDNA that made up the material.

The repertoire was sequenced with immunoSEQ multiplex PCR; TCRdb's copy has only in-frame clones and lacks some. The sample holds about 240,000 clones, around 86% seen once. This CDR3 spans 18 amino acids. Germline V gene sequence: CDR1 SEHNR, CDR2 FQNEAQ (reference sequence). Trimming took off 5 bases at V and 0 bases at J, with 22 bases between the two ends. This receptor was identified in an older woman with active or convalescent COVID-19. Sequenced sample: peripheral blood. The rearrangement uses TRBV7-9 and TRBJ1-1; D is uncertain. The CDR3 sequence is CASSHFLSYSGMNTEAFF. CDR3 nucleotide sequence: TGTGCCAGCAGCCACTTTTTGAGCTACTCCGGTATGAACACTGAAGCTTTCTTT.